Below are 25 T cell receptor beta chains sequenced from a single sample in a study of PD-1 blockade in classical Hodgkin lymphoma. Profiling relied on immunoSEQ multiplex PCR, and the TCRdb table lists in-frame clones only, not all of them. The sample includes fewer than 70,000 clones, 88% of them seen just once. Every patient had relapsed following autologous stem cell transplantation, and cohorts differed in brentuximab vedotin exposure. The sample here was peripheral blood mononuclear cells (PBMCs), taken before the second cycle of nivolumab. The receptor set was obtained from a human donor with classical Hodgkin lymphoma.

This chain joins TRBV21-1 and TRBJ2-7; the DNA was not compared with TRBD2, the D call given in the table. TRBV21-1 is described as a pseudogene. The CDR3 is 18 amino acids. The CDR3 sequence: CASSRIIPWTDSSYEQYF. Here the CDR3 DNA reads TGTGCCAGCAGCAGAATCATTCCGTGGACTGATAGCTCCTACGAGCAGTACTTC.

The chain is built from TRBV11-2 and TRBJ2-2; D is unclear. Trimming left V 5 bases short and J 8 bases short, with 9 bases between. Germline values: CDR1 SGHAT, CDR2 FQNNGV. The CDR3 covers 12 residues. The CDR3 DNA sequence: TGTGCCAGCAGCCCCCATGGGGGGGAGCTGTTTTTT. Its translation is CASSPHGGELFF. The whole variable domain, remainder taken from reference TRBV11-2 and TRBJ2-2, is EAGVAQSPRYKIIEKRQSVAFWCNPISGHATLYWYQQILGQGPKLLIQFQNNGVVDDSQLPKDRFSAERLKGVDSTLKIQPAKLEDSAVYLCASSPHGGELFFGEGSRLTVL.

The rearrangement joins TRBV30 to TRBJ2-1; D is possibly TRBD2 (7 bases). The CDR3 runs 12 residues. The germline CDR1 and CDR2 sequences are GTSNPN and SVGIG (reference sequence). Trimming took off 1 base at V and 15 bases at J, with 16 bases between the two ends. The CDR3, as DNA: TGTGCCTGGAGTGCGGGGGGCCTGTACTTGTTCTTC. Translating gives CAWSAGGLYLFF. Supplemented by reference TRBV30 and TRBJ2-1, the full variable domain reads SQTIHQWPATLVQPVGSPLSLECTVEGTSNPNLYWYRQAAGRGLQLLFYSVGIGQISSEVPQNLSASRPQDRQFILSSKKLLLSDSGFYLCAWSAGGLYLFFGPGTRLTVL.

V and J are TRBV5-1 and TRBJ1-1, with 8 bases identical to TRBD1. V gave up 3 bases and J gave up 0 bases; unmatched junction bases: 7. The length of the CDR3 is 16 residues. Germline CDR1 and CDR2: SGHRS and YFSETQ. The DNA for the CDR3 is TGCGCCAGCAGCTGGGGCCTGACAGGGGTGAACACTGAAGCTTTCTTT. It encodes CASSWGLTGVNTEAFF.

Written as DNA, the CDR3 is TGCGCCAGCAGCGTTCTACGGGGGACAGATACGCAGTATTTT. Translated, it gives CASSVLRGTDTQYF. The chain links TRBV5-1 to TRBJ2-3, with D perhaps matching TRBD2 (6 bases). V lost 4 bases and J 3 bases, leaving 12 bases between the germline ends. The CDR3 is made up of 14 amino acids. Germline V gene lookup returns CDR1 SGHRS and CDR2 YFSETQ.

This sequence joins TRBV27 and TRBJ1-2, with TRBD1 identical over 8 bases. This CDR3 is 13 amino acids long. The V and J ends lost 5 bases and 4 bases, in that order; junction bases with no gene match: 3. The V gene's germline CDR1 is MNHEY and CDR2 SMNVEV (reference sequence). The CDR3 protein is CASSQQGGYGYTF. The CDR3 DNA reads TGTGCCAGCAGTCAACAGGGGGGCTATGGCTACACCTTC.

The chain employs TRBV5-1 and TRBJ1-2; D is unclear. Trimming shortened V by 2 bases and J by 2 bases, and 10 bases separated the two germline ends. CDR1 is SGHRS and CDR2 is YFSETQ in the germline V gene. The CDR3 spans 14 residues. The CDR3 is CASSLEDGNYGYTF. The CDR3 DNA sequence: TGCGCCAGCAGCTTAGAGGACGGAAACTATGGCTACACCTTC.

This clone was detected only once. The chain has TRBV28 and TRBJ2-1, with a possible D match to TRBD2 (6 bases). The V gene lost 1 base and the J gene lost 7 bases, with 23 bases spanning the gap. CDR3 length equals 18 residues. Germline V gene data show CDR1 as MDHEN and CDR2 as SYDVKM. CDR3 amino acids: CASSLFKLQALGRNEQFF. CDR3 in DNA: TGTGCCAGCAGTTTATTCAAATTACAGGCCCTTGGGAGGAATGAGCAGTTCTTC.

V usage is TRBV7-2 and J usage is TRBJ1-1; TRBD1 is a possible D gene (5 bases). Trimming removed 2 bases at V and 5 bases at J, with 24 bases between. Germline CDR1 and CDR2: SGHTA and FQGNSA. The CDR3 sequence is 18 residues long. The chain's CDR3 is CASSLPVWGTGPPTEAFF. CDR3 nucleotides: TGTGCCAGCAGCTTACCCGTTTGGGGCACAGGTCCCCCAACTGAAGCTTTCTTT.

The chain has TRBV11-2 and TRBJ1-3, with 8 bases lining up with TRBD1. The germline V gene has CDR1 SGHAT and CDR2 FQNNGV. There are 16 residues in the CDR3. With V trimmed by 5 bases and J by 0 bases, 6 bases remained unmatched. In DNA, the CDR3 is TGTGCCAGCAGCCCAGACAGGGGCGTCTCTGGAAACACCATATATTTT. This encodes CASSPDRGVSGNTIYF.

The chain recombines TRBV9 with TRBJ2-3; TRBD2 matches 12 bases. Germline CDR1 is SGDLS and CDR2 is YYNGEE. Unmatched junction bases numbered 7, after V lost 4 bases and J lost 4 bases. This CDR3 spans 16 amino acids. In DNA, the CDR3 is TGTGCCAGCAGCACCCTAGCGGGGGGGCTCGCAGATACGCAGTATTTT. Protein sequence: CASSTLAGGLADTQYF.

This chain connects TRBV5-4 to TRBJ2-3, with D possibly being TRBD1 (5 bases). From germline, CDR1 is SGHNT and CDR2 YYREEE (reference sequence). Trimming cost V 3 bases and J 3 bases, with 17 bases left between them. This CDR3 is 16 amino acids long. CDR3 protein: CASSSGPQAQTDTQYF. As DNA, the CDR3 is TGTGCCAGCAGCTCCGGACCACAGGCCCAGACAGATACGCAGTATTTT.

This chain links TRBV5-1 with TRBJ1-2; 10 bases match TRBD1. The CDR3 is 13 residues long. Germline V lookup: CDR1 SGHRS, CDR2 YFSETQ. V lost 4 bases to trimming and J lost 8 bases; unmatched junction nucleotides: 5. The CDR3 loop reads CASSPGQGLGYTF. Written as DNA, the CDR3 is TGCGCCAGCAGCCCGGGACAGGGGTTGGGCTACACCTTC. The full variable domain, its missing parts supplied by reference TRBV5-1 and TRBJ1-2, is KAGVTQTPRYLIKTRGQQVTLSCSPISGHRSVSWYQQTPGQGLQFLFEYFSETQRNKGNFPGRFSGRQFSNSRSEMNVSTLELGDSALYLCASSPGQGLGYTFGSGTRLTVV.

In DNA form, the CDR3 reads TGTGCCAGCCTACAGGATTACGAGCAGTACTTC. Translating it yields CASLQDYEQYF. The chain recombines TRBV6-6 with TRBJ2-7; D possibly corresponds to TRBD1 (5 bases). The V and J ends lost 8 bases and 4 bases respectively, with 9 bases between them. There are 11 residues in the CDR3. Germline V gives CDR1 MNHNY, CDR2 SVGAGI (reference sequence).

This chain links TRBV4-1 with TRBJ2-3; D not resolved. With 3 bases removed from V and 3 bases from J, the gap between germline ends came to 10 bases. Germline CDR1 and CDR2: MGHRA and YSYEKL. The CDR3 extends over 14 amino acids. The CDR3 region has the DNA TGCGCCAGCAGCCATCCAATTCCTACAGATACGCAGTATTTT. Translation: CASSHPIPTDTQYF.

The chain has TRBV2 and TRBJ1-4; 7 nucleotides line up with TRBD1. Germline CDR1 is SNHLY and CDR2 is FYNNEI. This CDR3 region has 16 residues. V was pared by 7 bases and J by 8 bases, with 16 bases of the junction left unmatched. The CDR3 loop is CASKEGGRGKVEKLFF. The CDR3 DNA is TGTGCCAGCAAAGAAGGGGGCAGGGGCAAAGTCGAAAAACTGTTTTTT.

The chain has TRBV19 and TRBJ2-1; 7 nucleotides agree with TRBD2. The germline CDR1 and CDR2 sequences are LNHDA and SQIVND (reference sequence). The CDR3 covers 16 residues. With V trimmed by 3 bases and J by 5 bases, 10 bases remained unmatched. The CDR3 loop is CASSISGGGGDNEQFF. CDR3 nucleotide sequence: TGTGCCAGTAGTATCTCGGGCGGGGGAGGGGACAATGAGCAGTTCTTC.

The genes are TRBV18 and TRBJ2-5; 11 bases agree with TRBD1. V gave up 0 bases and J gave up 2 bases; unmatched junction bases: 2. CDR1 and CDR2 from the germline V gene are KGHSH and LQKENI. This CDR3 comprises 16 residues. The CDR3 protein is CASSPPGQGVQETQYF. Here the CDR3 DNA reads TGTGCCAGCTCACCACCGGGACAGGGGGTTCAAGAGACCCAGTACTTC.

The rearrangement links TRBV5-1 to TRBJ2-3, with TRBD1 as a possible D gene (5 bases). Trimming removed 2 bases from V and 1 base from J, with 8 bases in between. This CDR3 is built from 14 residues. Germline V gene sequence: CDR1 SGHRS, CDR2 YFSETQ. CDR3 in amino acids: CASSFTTGTDTQYF. The CDR3 bases are TGCGCCAGCAGCTTTACGACAGGCACAGATACGCAGTATTTT.

The chain couples TRBV7-9 to TRBJ2-6; TRBD1 agrees at 9 bases. V lost 4 bases to trimming and J lost 1 base; unmatched junction nucleotides: 8. The CDR3 is 18 residues long. CDR1 and CDR2 from the germline V gene are SEHNR and FQNEAQ (reference sequence). CDR3 nucleotides: TGTGCCAGCAGCTGGGGACAGGGAATTCCATCTGGGGCCAACGTCCTGACTTTC. It specifies CASSWGQGIPSGANVLTF.

This chain connects TRBV6-6 to TRBJ1-2, with 7 bases lining up with TRBD1. This CDR3 has 14 amino acids. Unmatched junction bases numbered 6, after V lost 0 bases and J lost 8 bases. Germline V gene data show CDR1 as MNHNY and CDR2 as SVGAGI (reference sequence). The CDR3 here is CASSYSSTGVGYTF. CDR3 DNA: TGTGCCAGCAGTTACTCGTCAACAGGGGTCGGCTACACCTTC.

This clone was seen only once. The J gene is TRBJ2-1, the V gene TRBV5-1; tentatively, D is TRBD2 (7 bases). V was trimmed by 6 bases and J by 0 bases, leaving 10 bases between them. Germline V lookup: CDR1 SGHRS, CDR2 YFSETQ. The CDR3 runs 14 residues. CDR3: CASNGGASYNEQFF. As DNA, the CDR3 is TGCGCCAGCAATGGGGGGGCCTCCTACAATGAGCAGTTCTTC.

This clone was seen more than once but under ten times. CDR3 in amino acids: CATSKPGTAGYNEQFF. The DNA of the CDR3 is TGTGCCACCAGCAAACCCGGGACAGCGGGGTACAATGAGCAGTTCTTC. This chain uses TRBV15 with TRBJ2-1, with D perhaps TRBD1 or TRBD2 (7 bases each). This CDR3 comprises 16 residues. Germline CDR1 is LNHNV and CDR2 is YYDKDF (reference sequence). Trimming pared 4 bases from V and 4 bases from J, leaving 17 bases between.

This rearrangement joins TRBV7-9 to TRBJ1-4; D is perhaps TRBD1 (6 bases). The CDR3 sequence is 15 residues long. The germline V and J ends were trimmed by 1 base and 7 bases, with 13 bases remaining between them. From germline, CDR1 is SEHNR and CDR2 FQNEAQ (reference sequence). In DNA form, the CDR3 reads TGTGCCAGCAGCTTAGTCCAGGGGTTGGGTGAAAAACTGTTTTTT. Amino acid sequence: CASSLVQGLGEKLFF.

This chain connects TRBV5-1 to TRBJ2-1; D is undetermined. Trimming shortened V by 5 bases and J by 4 bases, and 16 bases separated the two germline ends. Germline CDR1 SGHRS, CDR2 YFSETQ. The CDR3 sequence is 15 residues long. Here the CDR3 DNA reads TGCGCCAGCAGAGGTGGTTCTGGATGGTACAATGAGCAGTTCTTC. This translates into CASRGGSGWYNEQFF.